The next 32 T cell receptor beta chains were all read from a single sample in a study of Ad26.COV2.S vaccination and SARS-CoV-2 variants. Some clones are missing from TCRdb's copy, which holds only in-frame ones; the method was immunoSEQ multiplex PCR. The data show around 270,000 clones, 87% seen once. Stated treatment: about 20 received Ad26.COV2.S at low or high dose, single or two shots; about five received placebo; per-sample allocation not given. The study sampled participants on day 63 after the first vaccine or placebo injection. The sample here was peripheral blood, taken in a trial of Ad26.COV2.S vaccine versus placebo. The receptors were gathered from a person aged 18-65 years who received the Ad26.COV2.S COVID-19 vaccine or a placebo.

The CDR3 sequence is CATSRGGTGRQGNYGYTF. In DNA, the CDR3 is TGTGCCACCAGCAGAGGTGGGACGGGCAGGCAGGGTAACTATGGCTACACCTTC. This sequence joins TRBV15 and TRBJ1-2, with D possibly being TRBD1 (5 bases). Germline V gene data show CDR1 as LNHNV and CDR2 as YYDKDF (reference sequence). Trimming removed 1 base at V and 1 base at J, with 19 bases between. This CDR3 comprises 18 residues.

J is TRBJ1-2 and V is TRBV4-1; D gene ambiguous. Germline-derived CDR1 and CDR2 are MGHRA and YSYEKL. The CDR3 is 16 amino acids. V lost 0 bases and J 5 bases, leaving 16 bases between the germline ends. The CDR3, as DNA: TGCGCCAGCAGCCAAGAGAGTAGGGAACCGGGGTATGGCTACACCTTC. This sequence encodes CASSQESREPGYGYTF.

The CDR3 reads CASIGPGQVSYEQYV. Written as DNA, the CDR3 is TGTGCCAGCATAGGCCCGGGACAGGTTTCCTACGAGCAGTACGTC. The chain has TRBV6-5 and TRBJ2-7, with 8 nucleotides matching TRBD1. CDR3 length equals 15 residues. The ends lost 7 bases at V and 1 base at J; junction bases unmatched: 9. Germline V gene sequence: CDR1 MNHEY, CDR2 SVGAGI.

This sequence joins TRBV29-1 and TRBJ1-1; D is unclear. V lost 4 bases and J 2 bases, leaving 2 bases between the germline ends. Germline CDR1 SQVTM, CDR2 ANQGSEA. This CDR3 spans 10 amino acids. In DNA form, the CDR3 reads TGCAGCGTTGCTAACACTGAAGCTTTCTTT. It translates to CSVANTEAFF.

The chain is built from TRBV7-8 and TRBJ2-1, with D unresolved. Germline V lookup: CDR1 SGHVS, CDR2 FQNEAQ. V lost 5 bases and J 8 bases, leaving 10 bases between the germline ends. This CDR3 spans 12 amino acids. The CDR3 region is CASSPGAYEQFF. In DNA, the CDR3 is TGTGCCAGCAGCCCCGGCGCCTATGAGCAGTTCTTC.

This chain joins TRBV15 and TRBJ2-6; 12 nucleotides match TRBD1. This CDR3 comprises 19 residues. V was pared by 0 bases and J by 2 bases, with 5 bases of the junction left unmatched. Germline V CDR1 and CDR2: LNHNV, YYDKDF (reference sequence). The CDR3 protein is CATSRDYGTGGAGANVLTF. CDR3 coding DNA: TGTGCCACCAGCAGAGATTATGGGACAGGGGGCGCTGGGGCCAACGTCCTGACTTTC.

The rearrangement joins TRBV6-2 or TRBV6-3 to TRBJ2-7, with 10 bases fitting TRBD2. CDR1 and CDR2 from the germline V gene are MNHEY and SVGEGT. The CDR3 has 20 residues. After removal of 0 bases from V and 0 bases from J, the junction contained 14 bases not matched to a gene. The CDR3 nucleotides are TGTGCCAGCAGTTACTCGAAGGTAGCGGGAGGCCACTTAAGCTCCTACGAGCAGTACGTC. Amino acids: CASSYSKVAGGHLSSYEQYV.

This clone was seen a few times. The genes are TRBV6-4 and TRBJ2-5; unclear D gene. CDR3 length: 13 amino acids. Germline V gene data show CDR1 as MRHNA and CDR2 as SNTAGT. Trimming cost V 4 bases and J 1 base, with 7 bases left between them. CDR3 sequence reads: CASSVQPQETQYF. Written as DNA, the CDR3 is TGTGCCAGCAGTGTTCAACCCCAAGAGACCCAGTACTTC.

This chain joins TRBV18 and TRBJ2-1; D is unresolved. CDR3 length equals 13 residues. Germline CDR1 KGHSH, CDR2 LQKENI. Trimming left V 3 bases short and J 8 bases short, with 11 bases between. The CDR3 loop is CASSPYMVDEQFF. DNA for the CDR3: TGTGCCAGCTCACCTTATATGGTCGATGAGCAGTTCTTC. The full variable domain, completed using reference TRBV18 and TRBJ2-1, is NAGVMQNPRHLVRRRGQEARLRCSPMKGHSHVYWYRQLPEEGLKFMVYLQKENIIDESGMPKERFSAEFPKEGPSILRIQQVVRGDSAAYFCASSPYMVDEQFFGPGTRLTVL.

The gene calls are TRBV7-2 and TRBJ2-1; D ambiguous. In germline, CDR1 is SGHTA, CDR2 FQGNSA. CDR3 length: 14 amino acids. V was clipped by 5 bases and J by 6 bases, with 14 bases between them. The CDR3 sequence is CASSPFQRGNEQFF. DNA of the CDR3: TGTGCCAGCAGCCCGTTCCAAAGAGGCAATGAGCAGTTCTTC.

The chain links TRBV7-9 to TRBJ2-7; TRBD2 is a possible D gene (5 bases). CDR1 and CDR2 from the germline V gene are SEHNR and FQNEAQ (reference sequence). Trimming removed 4 bases from V and 0 bases from J, with 16 bases in between. The CDR3 has 16 residues. The CDR3 region is CASSSAGLRVSYEQYF. The CDR3 region has the DNA TGTGCCAGCAGCTCGGCCGGGCTGAGGGTCTCCTACGAGCAGTACTTC.

V usage is TRBV4-3 and J usage is TRBJ2-3; D uncertain. Looked up from germline, CDR1 is LGHNA and CDR2 is YSLEER. The CDR3 loop spans 15 amino acids. The V gene lost 1 base and the J gene lost 4 bases, with 12 bases spanning the gap. The CDR3 DNA follows: TGCGCCAGCAGCCAAGCCCAGTCTAAAGCAGATACGCAGTATTTT. As protein: CASSQAQSKADTQYF.

The chain has TRBV19 and TRBJ1-5; weak D call: TRBD1 (5 bases). The CDR3 consists of 14 residues. CDR1 LNHDA and CDR2 SQIVND come from the germline V gene (reference sequence). Trimming removed 5 bases at V and 9 bases at J, with 17 bases between. The CDR3 DNA reads TGTGCCAGTAGTCCCAGCCGCGGGGACGGGCCCCAGCATTTT. It yields the protein CASSPSRGDGPQHF.

V and J are TRBV7-9 and TRBJ2-7, with 10 bases that match TRBD2. V lost 0 bases, J lost 1 base, and 3 bases stayed unmatched. CDR1 and CDR2 from the germline V gene are SEHNR and FQNEAQ (reference sequence). This CDR3 has 16 amino acids. CDR3: CASSLAEAGGSYEQYV. CDR3 DNA sequence: TGTGCCAGCAGCTTAGCAGAAGCGGGAGGGTCCTACGAGCAGTACGTC.

Only a few counts were recorded for this clone. The chain links TRBV7-9 to TRBJ1-6, with 10 bases fitting TRBD1. The CDR3 is 16 residues long. Germline assignment: CDR1 SEHNR and CDR2 FQNEAQ (reference sequence). J was trimmed by 9 bases and V by 4 bases; bases with no gene match: 9. This CDR3 reads CASSSGTGTGASPLHF. As DNA, the CDR3 is TGTGCCAGCAGCTCGGGTACCGGGACAGGGGCTTCACCCCTCCACTTT.

V gene TRBV19 combines with J gene TRBJ2-2; 8 bases align to TRBD1. The CDR3 runs 15 residues. Trimming took 6 bases from V and 3 from J; bases not matched to a gene: 6. Germline loops: CDR1 LNHDA, CDR2 SQIVND (reference sequence). This CDR3 reads CASSTGGSYTGELFF. The DNA for the CDR3 is TGTGCCAGTAGCACAGGGGGGAGTTACACCGGGGAGCTGTTTTTT.

The genes are TRBV27 and TRBJ2-1, with D possibly matching TRBD2 (5 bases). CDR3 length: 17 amino acids. CDR1 and CDR2 from the germline V gene are MNHEY and SMNVEV (reference sequence). Deletions cut 4 bases from V and 4 bases from J, with 20 bases between. The chain's CDR3 is CASSSLVPEGWYNEQFF. DNA for the CDR3: TGTGCCAGCAGTTCATTGGTGCCCGAGGGTTGGTACAATGAGCAGTTCTTC.

The chain combines TRBV6-2 or TRBV6-3 with TRBJ2-2; D unresolved. V lost 5 bases and J 6 bases, leaving 16 bases between the germline ends. CDR3 length: 15 residues. Germline lookup yields CDR1 MNHEY and CDR2 SVGEGT. The CDR3 region is CASSPSEGYAGELFF. The CDR3 coding sequence is TGTGCCAGCAGTCCATCGGAAGGGTACGCCGGGGAGCTGTTTTTT.

The V call is TRBV23-1, the J call TRBJ1-4; D possibly corresponds to TRBD1 (5 bases). TRBV23-1 is labeled an ORF, and its function is uncertain. V was clipped by 0 bases and J by 5 bases, with 13 bases between them. This CDR3 comprises 16 residues. The CDR3 is CASSQSPGRRNEKLFF. Written as DNA, the CDR3 is TGCGCCAGCAGTCAATCGCCGGGACGGAGAAATGAAAAACTGTTTTTT.

The chain employs TRBV6-5 and TRBJ2-7; a weak D match, TRBD2 (5 bases). Germline V lookup: CDR1 MNHEY, CDR2 SVGAGI. The CDR3 has 13 amino acids. V lost 6 bases, J lost 6 bases, and 15 bases lay in between. The CDR3 DNA follows: TGTGCCAGCAGACCCACTAGGCGCGGCGAGCAGTACGTC. This codes for CASRPTRRGEQYV.

This chain links TRBV5-1 with TRBJ1-1; a weak D match, TRBD1 (6 bases). The length of the CDR3 is 17 residues. The V and J ends lost 1 base and 1 base respectively, with 17 bases between them. Germline CDR1 and CDR2: SGHRS and YFSETQ. CDR3 in DNA: TGCGCCAGCAGCTTGCCTCCTACAGGGCGCGGGAACACTGAAGCTTTCTTT. Its protein is CASSLPPTGRGNTEAFF. The full variable domain, in which reference TRBV5-1 and TRBJ1-1 provide the parts outside the CDR3, is KAGVTQTPRYLIKTRGQQVTLSCSPISGHRSVSWYQQTPGQGLQFLFEYFSETQRNKGNFPGRFSGRQFSNSRSEMNVSTLELGDSALYLCASSLPPTGRGNTEAFFGQGTRLTVV.

The genes are TRBV27 and TRBJ2-1; TRBD2 is a possible D gene (5 bases). CDR1 is MNHEY, CDR2 SMNVEV, per germline (reference sequence). The length of the CDR3 is 13 residues. Trimming removed 4 bases at V and 6 bases at J, with 10 bases between. Written as DNA, the CDR3 is TGTGCCAGCAGTTCGAGGGAGAGCAATGAGCAGTTCTTC. Translation: CASSSRESNEQFF.

This chain links TRBV6-2 or TRBV6-3 with TRBJ1-5; no definite D call. With 2 bases removed from V and 0 bases from J, the gap between germline ends came to 17 bases. Germline V gene data show CDR1 as MNHEY and CDR2 as SVGEGT. CDR3 length: 18 residues. CDR3 in amino acids: CASSYSPRTGRSNQPQHF. The CDR3 DNA follows: TGTGCCAGCAGTTACAGCCCCCGGACCGGACGTAGCAATCAGCCCCAGCATTTT.

The chain combines TRBV27 with TRBJ1-2; D possibly corresponds to TRBD1 (5 bases). Per the germline V gene, CDR1 is MNHEY and CDR2 is SMNVEV (reference sequence). Trimming stripped 5 bases from V and 4 bases from J, with 20 bases between. The CDR3 has 16 amino acids. The CDR3 here is CASSPLDAGALYGYTF. The CDR3 DNA reads as TGTGCCAGCAGTCCACTGGACGCTGGGGCCCTCTATGGCTACACCTTC.

The gene calls are TRBV6-1 and TRBJ2-3, with D possibly called TRBD1 or TRBD2 (7 bases each). Trimming stripped 2 bases from V and 6 bases from J, with 12 bases between. This CDR3 spans 14 amino acids. CDR1 is MNHNS and CDR2 is SASEGT in the germline V gene. This chain's CDR3 is CASSESGTVDTQYF. CDR3 sequence (DNA): TGTGCCAGCAGTGAAAGCGGGACAGTCGATACGCAGTATTTT.

The V call is TRBV4-3, the J call TRBJ1-1; perhaps TRBD1 as D (5 bases). Germline lookup yields CDR1 LGHNA and CDR2 YSLEER. Trimming left V 4 bases short and J 2 bases short, with 14 bases between. The CDR3 covers 15 residues. CDR3 coding DNA: TGCGCCAGCAGCCTCTCTGGGGCGGCTAACACTGAAGCTTTCTTT. This sequence encodes CASSLSGAANTEAFF.

J is TRBJ1-6 and V is TRBV30, with a tentative D call TRBD1 (5 bases). CDR1 is GTSNPN and CDR2 is SVGIG in the germline V gene (reference sequence). V lost 2 bases, J lost 9 bases, and 14 bases lay in between. The CDR3 has 14 residues. Here the CDR3 DNA reads TGTGCCTGGAGTAGGGGCGGGGGACCTTCACCCCTCCACTTT. It is translated as CAWSRGGGPSPLHF.

There are a few counts of this clone. This chain connects TRBV2 to TRBJ1-2; 8 bases match TRBD1. Germline CDR1 SNHLY, CDR2 FYNNEI. The CDR3 loop spans 14 amino acids. With V trimmed by 7 bases and J by 8 bases, 12 bases remained unmatched. As DNA, the CDR3 is TGTGCCAGCATCTGGAGCGGACAGGGCGGCGGCTACACCTTC. It encodes CASIWSGQGGGYTF.

The gene calls are TRBV25-1 and TRBJ1-2; 7 bases align to TRBD1. Trimming at V came to 6 bases and at J to 5 bases, leaving 9 bases not matched to a gene. This CDR3 contains 14 residues. CDR1 is MGHDK and CDR2 is SYGVNS in the germline V gene. CDR3 DNA sequence: TGTGCCAGCAGGGGTTCCGGGACAGATTATGGCTACACCTTC. This codes for CASRGSGTDYGYTF.

V gene TRBV27 combines with J gene TRBJ1-1; D might be TRBD1 (5 bases). V dropped 11 bases and J dropped 6 bases, with 16 bases sitting between them. The germline gives CDR1 MNHEY, CDR2 SMNVEV (reference sequence). The CDR3 spans 12 residues. CDR3 nucleotide sequence: TGTGCCGTTGGGTGGGACGGGGCTGAAGCTTTCTTT. Translating gives CAVGWDGAEAFF.

The rearrangement links TRBV5-4 to TRBJ1-2, with 10 bases fitting TRBD1. After removal of 2 bases from V and 2 bases from J, the junction contained 3 bases not matched to a gene. Looked up from germline, CDR1 is SGHNT and CDR2 is YYREEE (reference sequence). The CDR3 totals 15 residues. CDR3 nucleotide sequence: TGTGCCAGCAGCTTTGGGACAGGGGACAACTATGGCTACACCTTC. Translation: CASSFGTGDNYGYTF.

The chain is built from TRBV4-1 and TRBJ2-3; D tentatively fits TRBD1 or TRBD2 (5 bases each). The CDR3 has 17 residues. Trimming cost V 3 bases and J 3 bases, with 19 bases left between them. The germline V gene has CDR1 MGHRA and CDR2 YSYEKL. DNA of the CDR3: TGCGCCAGCAGCCAGGCAACAGGAGGCCCCTTTACAGATACGCAGTATTTT. Translation: CASSQATGGPFTDTQYF.